The T cell receptor (beta chain) under discussion was sequenced for a study of blood T cell repertoires in COVID-19. Study at large: PBMCs, B-cell-depleted T cells, or T cells were the source of the cDNA or gDNA that made up the material.

In the original workflow: Amplification of reference gene primers was used by the study to estimate nucleated cell counts. Generated by immunoSEQ multiplex PCR, the TCRdb table keeps only in-frame clones and is missing some. The V and J calls and the clone size are those of that table, but D and trimming were determined from the DNA. The sample lists hundreds of thousands of clones, around 80% seen once, with around 30% in the top ten. This CDR3 is 18 amino acids long. Trimming took off 1 base at V and 4 bases at J, with 19 bases between the two ends. Germline CDR1 SSHAT, CDR2 FNYEAQ (reference sequence).

The origin of this receptor is a man aged 40-49 years with acute or convalescent COVID-19. J is TRBJ2-2 and V is TRBV7-7; D is perhaps TRBD1 (6 bases). Sequencing was performed on peripheral blood. The CDR3 nucleotides read TGTGCCAGCAGCTTAGAACCAAGACAGGTCTCAATCACCGGGGAGCTGTTTTTT. Protein: CASSLEPRQVSITGELFF.